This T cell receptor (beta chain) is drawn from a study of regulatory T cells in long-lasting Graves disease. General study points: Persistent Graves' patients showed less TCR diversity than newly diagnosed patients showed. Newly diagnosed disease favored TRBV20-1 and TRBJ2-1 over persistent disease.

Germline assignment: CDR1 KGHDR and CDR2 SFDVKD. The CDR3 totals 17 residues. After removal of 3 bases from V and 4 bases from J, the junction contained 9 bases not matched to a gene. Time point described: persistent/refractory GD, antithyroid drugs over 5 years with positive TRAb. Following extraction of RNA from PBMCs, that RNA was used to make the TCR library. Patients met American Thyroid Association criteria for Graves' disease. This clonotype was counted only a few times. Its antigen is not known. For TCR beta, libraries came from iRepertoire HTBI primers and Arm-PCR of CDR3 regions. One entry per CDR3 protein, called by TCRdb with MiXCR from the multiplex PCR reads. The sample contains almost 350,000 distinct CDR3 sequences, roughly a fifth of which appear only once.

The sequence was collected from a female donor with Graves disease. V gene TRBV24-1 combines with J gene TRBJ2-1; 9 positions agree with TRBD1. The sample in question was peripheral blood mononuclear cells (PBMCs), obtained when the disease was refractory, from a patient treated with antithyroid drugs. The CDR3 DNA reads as TGTGCCACCAGTGATCCGCCCGGACAGGGGATTTACAATGAGCAGTTCTTC. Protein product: CATSDPPGQGIYNEQFF.